This T cell receptor (beta chain) is from a study of cytomegalovirus exposure and HLA in healthy donors. The CDR3 length is 15 residues. From germline, CDR1 is SGHNT and CDR2 YYREEE (reference sequence). The V end lost 1 base, the J end lost 2 bases, and 10 bases lay between the germline ends. In the PCR, 60 Vbeta and 13 Jbeta primers were used. Measured with immunoSEQ multiplex PCR; TCRdb has only the in-frame clones, and not every one. This sample has over 250,000 clones, with more than 80% found just once. This rearrangement joins TRBV5-4 to TRBJ1-5; D is uncertain. The receptor's source is a man aged 35 to 55 in good health and CMV-seropositive. The sequenced sample was PBMCs. The CDR3 bases are TGTGCCAGCAGCTTGAGCTATGTCCGCAATCAGCCCCAGCATTTT. Amino acids: CASSLSYVRNQPQHF.